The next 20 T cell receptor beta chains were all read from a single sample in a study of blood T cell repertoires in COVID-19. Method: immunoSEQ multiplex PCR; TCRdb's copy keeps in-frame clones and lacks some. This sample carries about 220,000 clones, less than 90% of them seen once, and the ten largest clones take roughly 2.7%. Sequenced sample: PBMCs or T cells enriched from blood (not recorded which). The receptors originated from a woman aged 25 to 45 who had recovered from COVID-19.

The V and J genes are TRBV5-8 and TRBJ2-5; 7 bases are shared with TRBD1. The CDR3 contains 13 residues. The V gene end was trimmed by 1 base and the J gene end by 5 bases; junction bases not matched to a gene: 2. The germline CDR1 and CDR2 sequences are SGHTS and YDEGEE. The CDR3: CASSLRGRETQYF. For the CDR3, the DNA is TGTGCCAGCAGCTTGAGGGGGCGGGAGACCCAGTACTTC.

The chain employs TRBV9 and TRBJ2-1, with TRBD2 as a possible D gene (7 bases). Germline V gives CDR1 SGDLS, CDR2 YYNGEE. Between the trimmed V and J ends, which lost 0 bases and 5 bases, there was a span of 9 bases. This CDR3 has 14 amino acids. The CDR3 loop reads CASSVGGGDNEQFF. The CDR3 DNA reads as TGTGCCAGCAGCGTAGGAGGGGGGGACAATGAGCAGTTCTTC.

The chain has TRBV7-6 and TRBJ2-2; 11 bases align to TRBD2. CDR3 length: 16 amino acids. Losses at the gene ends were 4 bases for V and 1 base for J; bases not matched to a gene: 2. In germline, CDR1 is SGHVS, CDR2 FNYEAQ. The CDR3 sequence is CASSSLAGGNTGELFF. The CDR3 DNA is TGTGCCAGCAGCTCTCTAGCGGGGGGGAACACCGGGGAGCTGTTTTTT.

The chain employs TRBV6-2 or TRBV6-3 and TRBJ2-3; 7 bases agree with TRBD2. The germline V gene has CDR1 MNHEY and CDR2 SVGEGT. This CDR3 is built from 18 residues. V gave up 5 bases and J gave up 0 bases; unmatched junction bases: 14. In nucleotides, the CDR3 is TGTGCCAGCAGTCCCTTTCGACTAGCACCACTTAGCACAGATACGCAGTATTTT. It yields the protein CASSPFRLAPLSTDTQYF.

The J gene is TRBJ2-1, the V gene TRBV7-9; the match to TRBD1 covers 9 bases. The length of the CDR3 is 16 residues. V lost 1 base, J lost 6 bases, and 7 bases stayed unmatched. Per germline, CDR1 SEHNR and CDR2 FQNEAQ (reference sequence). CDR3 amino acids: CASSLGQGVLRNEQFF. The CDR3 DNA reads TGTGCCAGCAGCTTAGGACAGGGGGTGCTTCGCAATGAGCAGTTCTTC.

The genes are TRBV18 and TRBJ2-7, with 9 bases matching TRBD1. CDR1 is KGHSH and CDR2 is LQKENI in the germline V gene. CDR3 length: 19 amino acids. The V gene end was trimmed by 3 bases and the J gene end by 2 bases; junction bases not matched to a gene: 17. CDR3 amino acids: CASSPRPPGTGRFAYEQYF. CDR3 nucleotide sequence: TGTGCCAGCTCACCCCGTCCACCCGGGACAGGGAGATTCGCCTACGAGCAGTACTTC.

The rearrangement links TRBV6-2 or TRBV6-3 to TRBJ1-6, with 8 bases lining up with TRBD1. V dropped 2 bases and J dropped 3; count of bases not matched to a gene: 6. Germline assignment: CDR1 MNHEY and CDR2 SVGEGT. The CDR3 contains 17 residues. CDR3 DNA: TGTGCCAGCAGTTACCCCGGACAGGGCTTCTATAATTCACCCCTCCACTTT. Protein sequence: CASSYPGQGFYNSPLHF.

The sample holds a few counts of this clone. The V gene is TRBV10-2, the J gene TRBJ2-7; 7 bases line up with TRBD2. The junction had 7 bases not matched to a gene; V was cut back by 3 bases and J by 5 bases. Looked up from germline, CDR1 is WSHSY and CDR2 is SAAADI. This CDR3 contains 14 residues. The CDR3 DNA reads TGCGCCAGCAGTGATTACGAAGGGAGGGACGAGCAGTACTTC. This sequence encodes CASSDYEGRDEQYF.

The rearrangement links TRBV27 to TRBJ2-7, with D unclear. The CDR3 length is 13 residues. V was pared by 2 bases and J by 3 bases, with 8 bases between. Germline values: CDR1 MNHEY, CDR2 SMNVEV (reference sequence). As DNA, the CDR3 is TGTGCCAGCAGTTTAGGCAGAAGCTACGAGCAGTACTTC. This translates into CASSLGRSYEQYF.

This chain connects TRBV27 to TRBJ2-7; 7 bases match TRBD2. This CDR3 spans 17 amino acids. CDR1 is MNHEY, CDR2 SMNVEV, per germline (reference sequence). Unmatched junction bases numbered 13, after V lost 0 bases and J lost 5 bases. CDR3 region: CASSLSGGWAGKDEQYF. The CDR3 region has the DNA TGTGCCAGCAGTTTATCGGGGGGGTGGGCAGGTAAGGACGAGCAGTACTTC.

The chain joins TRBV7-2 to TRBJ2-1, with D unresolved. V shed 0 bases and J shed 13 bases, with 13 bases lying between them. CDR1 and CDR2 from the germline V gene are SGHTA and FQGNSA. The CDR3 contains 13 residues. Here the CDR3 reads CASSLAERKVQFF. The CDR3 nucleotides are TGTGCCAGCAGCTTAGCGGAGAGGAAGGTACAGTTCTTC.

CDR3: CASNLLRGHYNEQFF. The DNA for the CDR3 is TGCGCCAGCAACCTTTTGCGGGGGCACTACAATGAGCAGTTCTTC. The chain joins TRBV5-1 to TRBJ2-1; D might be TRBD2 (7 bases). This CDR3 comprises 15 residues. CDR1 is SGHRS, CDR2 YFSETQ, per germline. The V end was cut by 6 bases, the J end by 3 bases, with 16 bases between.

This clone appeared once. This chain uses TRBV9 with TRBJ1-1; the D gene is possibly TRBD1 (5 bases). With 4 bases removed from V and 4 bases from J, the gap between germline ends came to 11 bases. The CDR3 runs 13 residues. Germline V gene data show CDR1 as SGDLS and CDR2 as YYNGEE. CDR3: CASSPPGVTEAFF. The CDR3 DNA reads TGTGCCAGCAGCCCCCCGGGGGTCACTGAAGCTTTCTTT.

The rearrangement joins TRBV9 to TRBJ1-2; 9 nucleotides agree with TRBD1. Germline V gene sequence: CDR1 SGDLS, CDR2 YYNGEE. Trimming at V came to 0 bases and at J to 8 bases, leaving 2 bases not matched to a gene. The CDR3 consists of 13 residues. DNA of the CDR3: TGTGCCAGCAGCGTAGTACAGGGGGCCGGCTACACCTTC. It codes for CASSVVQGAGYTF.

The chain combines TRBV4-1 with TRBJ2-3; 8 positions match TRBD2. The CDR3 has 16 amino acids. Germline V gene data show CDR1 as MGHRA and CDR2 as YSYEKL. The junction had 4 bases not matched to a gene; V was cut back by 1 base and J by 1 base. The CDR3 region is CASSQATSDRTDTQYF. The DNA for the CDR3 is TGCGCCAGCAGCCAAGCGACTAGCGACCGCACAGATACGCAGTATTTT.

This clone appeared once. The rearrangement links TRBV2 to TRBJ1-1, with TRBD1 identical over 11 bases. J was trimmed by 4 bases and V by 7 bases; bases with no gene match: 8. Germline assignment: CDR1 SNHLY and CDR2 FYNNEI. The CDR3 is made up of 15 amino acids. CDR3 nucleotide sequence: TGTGCCAGCATGGCCACCGGGACAGGGGGCACTGAAGCTTTCTTT. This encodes CASMATGTGGTEAFF.

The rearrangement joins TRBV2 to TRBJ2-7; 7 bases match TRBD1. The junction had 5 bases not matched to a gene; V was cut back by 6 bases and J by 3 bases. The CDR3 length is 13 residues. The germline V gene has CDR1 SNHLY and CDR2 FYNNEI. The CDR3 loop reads CASRRDSNYEQYF. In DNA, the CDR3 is TGTGCCAGCAGGAGGGACAGCAACTACGAGCAGTACTTC.

The CDR3 coding sequence is TGTGCCAGCAGCGTAGATGCGGGGGAAGGGCCAGATACGCAGTATTTT. This codes for CASSVDAGEGPDTQYF. The chain uses TRBV9 and TRBJ2-3, with TRBD2 identical over 7 bases. The germline V gene encodes CDR1 SGDLS and CDR2 YYNGEE. The CDR3 totals 16 residues. Unmatched junction bases numbered 8, after V lost 0 bases and J lost 4 bases.

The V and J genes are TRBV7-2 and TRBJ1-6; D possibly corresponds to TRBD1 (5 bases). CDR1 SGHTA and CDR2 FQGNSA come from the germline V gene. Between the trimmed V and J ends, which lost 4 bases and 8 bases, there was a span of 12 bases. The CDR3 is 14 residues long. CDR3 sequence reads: CASSSPGLYSPLHF. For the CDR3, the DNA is TGTGCCAGCAGCTCTCCGGGACTCTATTCACCCCTCCACTTT.

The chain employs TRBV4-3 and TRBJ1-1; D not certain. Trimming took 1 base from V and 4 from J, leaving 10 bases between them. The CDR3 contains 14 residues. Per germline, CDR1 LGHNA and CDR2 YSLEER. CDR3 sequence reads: CASSQVRYSTEAFF. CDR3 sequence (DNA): TGCGCCAGCAGCCAAGTTCGCTACAGCACTGAAGCTTTCTTT.